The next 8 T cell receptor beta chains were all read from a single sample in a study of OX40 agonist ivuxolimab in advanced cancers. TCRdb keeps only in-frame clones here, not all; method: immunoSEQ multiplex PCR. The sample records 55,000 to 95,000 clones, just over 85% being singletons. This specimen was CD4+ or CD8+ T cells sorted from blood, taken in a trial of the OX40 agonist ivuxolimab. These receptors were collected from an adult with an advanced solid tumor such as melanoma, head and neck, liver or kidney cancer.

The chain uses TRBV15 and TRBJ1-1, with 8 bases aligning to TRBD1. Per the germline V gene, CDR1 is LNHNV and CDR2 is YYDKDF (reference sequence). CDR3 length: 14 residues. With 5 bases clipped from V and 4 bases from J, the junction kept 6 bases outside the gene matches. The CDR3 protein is CATSAQGASTEAFF. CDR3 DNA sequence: TGTGCCACCAGCGCGCAGGGGGCGAGCACTGAAGCTTTCTTT. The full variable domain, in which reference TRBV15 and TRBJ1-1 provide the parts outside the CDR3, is DAMVIQNPRYQVTQFGKPVTLSCSQTLNHNVMYWYQQKSSQAPKLLFHYYDKDFNNEADTPDNFQSRRPNTSFCFLDIRSPGLGDTAMYLCATSAQGASTEAFFGQGTRLTVV.

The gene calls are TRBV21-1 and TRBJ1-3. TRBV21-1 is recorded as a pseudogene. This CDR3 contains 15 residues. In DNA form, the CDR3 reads TGTGCCAGCAAAAAACGGGCACCCTCAAGAAACACCATATATTTT. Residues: CASKKRAPSRNTIYF.

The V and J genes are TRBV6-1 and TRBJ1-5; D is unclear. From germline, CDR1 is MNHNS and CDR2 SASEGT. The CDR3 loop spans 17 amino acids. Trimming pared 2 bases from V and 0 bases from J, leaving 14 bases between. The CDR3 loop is CASSESFSRYSNQPQHF. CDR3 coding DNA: TGTGCCAGCAGTGAAAGTTTCAGCCGATATAGCAATCAGCCCCAGCATTTT.

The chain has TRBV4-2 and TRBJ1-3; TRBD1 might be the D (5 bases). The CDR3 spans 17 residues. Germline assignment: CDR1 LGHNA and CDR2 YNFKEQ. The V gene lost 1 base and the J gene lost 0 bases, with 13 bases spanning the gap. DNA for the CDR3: TGTGCCAGCAGCCAAGCCGGAGGGGTAAACTCTGGAAACACCATATATTTT. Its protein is CASSQAGGVNSGNTIYF.

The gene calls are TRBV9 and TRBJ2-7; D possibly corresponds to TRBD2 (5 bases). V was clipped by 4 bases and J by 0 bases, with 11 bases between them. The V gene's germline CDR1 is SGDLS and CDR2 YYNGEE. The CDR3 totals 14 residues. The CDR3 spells CASSPMGASYEQYF. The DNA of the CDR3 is TGTGCCAGCAGCCCCATGGGAGCCTCCTACGAGCAGTACTTC.

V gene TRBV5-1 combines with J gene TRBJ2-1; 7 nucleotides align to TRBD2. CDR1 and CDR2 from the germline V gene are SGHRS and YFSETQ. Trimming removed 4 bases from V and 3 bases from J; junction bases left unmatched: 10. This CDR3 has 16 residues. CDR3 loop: CASSLESGAGYNEQFF. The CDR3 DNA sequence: TGCGCCAGCAGCCTAGAGAGCGGGGCGGGCTACAATGAGCAGTTCTTC. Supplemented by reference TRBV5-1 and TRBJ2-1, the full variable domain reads KAGVTQTPRYLIKTRGQQVTLSCSPISGHRSVSWYQQTPGQGLQFLFEYFSETQRNKGNFPGRFSGRQFSNSRSEMNVSTLELGDSALYLCASSLESGAGYNEQFFGPGTRLTVL.

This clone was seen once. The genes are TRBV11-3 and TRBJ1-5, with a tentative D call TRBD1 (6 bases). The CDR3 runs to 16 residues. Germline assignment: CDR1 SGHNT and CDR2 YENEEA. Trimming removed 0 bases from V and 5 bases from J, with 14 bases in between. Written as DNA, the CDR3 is TGTGCCAGCAGCTTAGATAGGGGGATCCCCGATCAGCCCCAGCATTTT. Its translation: CASSLDRGIPDQPQHF.

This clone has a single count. CDR3 in DNA: TGTGCCAGCTCACCAACAGGGGAAAAAAACTACGAGCAGTACTTC. Encoded protein: CASSPTGEKNYEQYF. The V gene is TRBV18, the J gene TRBJ2-7, with 7 bases fitting TRBD1. The CDR3 contains 15 residues. Germline V gene lookup returns CDR1 KGHSH and CDR2 LQKENI. After removal of 2 bases from V and 3 bases from J, the junction contained 7 bases not matched to a gene.